The sequence of this TCR beta chain was determined in a study of cytomegalovirus exposure and HLA in healthy donors. Study-level background: HLA-typed donors were the source of roughly 80 million unique TCRs held in an early data release.

The V end was cut by 3 bases, the J end by 0 bases, with 7 bases between. CDR3 length equals 13 residues. Per the germline V gene, CDR1 is GTSNPN and CDR2 is SVGIG (reference sequence). The PCR ran on 60 Vbeta and 13 Jbeta primers. Authors' analysis steps: Approximately 11 million shared chains were among tens of millions of unique TCR beta chains counted in a later analysis. Libraries were prepared by immunoSEQ multiplex PCR; TCRdb keeps only in-frame clonotypes and omits some of them. That table gives V, J and clone size, and the DNA gave D and trimming. Seen in this sample are some 62,000 clones; the ten most common clones hold 5% to 5.5%.

The genes are TRBV30 and TRBJ2-3, with D perhaps TRBD2 (5 bases). The sample was PBMCs. This TCR came from a man aged 25-40 years in good health and CMV-seropositive. CDR3 protein: CAWSGVSTDTQYF. The CDR3 DNA is TGTGCCTGGAGCGGGGTTAGCACAGATACGCAGTATTTT.